The clone carrying this T cell receptor beta chain has more than one count but fewer than ten. This entry belongs to a study of blood T cells in healthy people across ages. Together with a sample-barcoded 5' primer, a J-beta primer mix was included in a second PCR lasting about 6 to 11 cycles. Each CDR3 protein is one row after TCRdb ran MiXCR on the 5' RACE reads. The sample shows 600,000 to 800,000 distinct CDR3 sequences, around 21% of them seen only once. Unmatched junction bases numbered 9, after V lost 1 base and J lost 4 bases. The germline V gene has CDR1 LGHDT and CDR2 YNNKEL (reference sequence). The CDR3 totals 17 residues.

The receptor was isolated from a man aged 65-85 years in good health. This sequence joins TRBV3-1 and TRBJ2-7; 11 nucleotides match TRBD2. Sequencing was carried out using blood. The CDR3 here is CASSQGLAGFRGYEQYF. In DNA, the CDR3 is TGTGCCAGCAGCCAAGGACTAGCGGGGTTTCGAGGTTACGAGCAGTACTTC.